This T cell receptor (beta chain) came from a study of T cell responses to AZD1222 COVID-19 vaccine (dated by TCRdb to the early 2020s). The study in broad terms: AZD1222 recipients whose second dose came at about 4 weeks and those whose second dose came at about 12 weeks were combined into one group, since spike-specific TCR depth and breadth did not differ between the two schedules. TCR sequencing was performed for roughly 250 trial participants, of whom around 200 were given two doses of AZD1222 and around 26 were given two doses of MenACWY control vaccine. Trial participants were enrolled into age subgroups of 18-55, 56-69 and 70-plus years, which contained approximately 150, 28 and 58 TCR-sequenced participants, respectively. What the work shows at the level of the full study, not this receptor alone: The 56-69-year group was small, and its depth increase did not reach significance, likely because of low power. Participants were mostly white British, with more females than males. The authors suggested clonal diversity may have been underestimated. The whole spike protein was spanned by vaccine-associated CD4 TCRs, and dominant responses were seen in regions 160-218 and 743-854. Reportedly, close to half of the unique spike-specific TCRs recognized epitopes lying outside the regions that are mutated in the B.1.351 and B.1.1.7 variants. Spike-specific TCR breadth and depth rose significantly after two AZD1222 doses compared with day 0 and with MenACWY recipients. Because no day 14 peak-response samples were available, repertoires were characterized only after the peak T cell response. Only five or six AZD1222 recipients were SARS-CoV-2 seropositive at baseline, limiting conclusions about previously exposed vaccinees.

The CDR3 regions of human TCRbeta chains were analyzed by immunosequencing. The study's processing was this. Repertoire TCRs were checked for matches against a reference library of SARS-CoV-2-specific TCRs that had been generated using the MIRA antigen-specificity platform. Breadth was defined as the fraction of unique TCRs that were SARS-CoV-2-associated, and depth was defined as the fraction of total T cells that were SARS-CoV-2-associated. Each spike-specific TCR was assigned to its reactive spike region and to a CD4 or CD8 class using the MIRA data. Log10-transformed breadth and depth values were compared by one-way ANOVA with Sidak's multiple comparisons tests. TCRdb stores this immuneACCESS table with in-frame sequences only. Part of the clones is absent; in the studies checked, under half of the shortfall reflects unresolved V genes, and no reason is known for the rest. The V and J calls and the clone size are those of that table, but D and trimming were determined from the DNA. The sample table holds 110,000 to 150,000 clones, of which approximately 90% were seen once. The ten largest clones represent roughly 3.7% of the sample.

Explained via the paper, the time point label denotes: baseline before first vaccination. The vaccinee samples were drawn from two UK trials, COV001 and COV002, one of which was a single-blind randomized controlled phase 2/3 trial testing AZD1222 (ChAdOx1 nCoV-19) in healthy adults. For TCRbeta chain sequencing, PBMC samples were collected from trial participants at day 0 and at day 28 after the second dose. This clone was detected once. The clone's antigen remains unknown. Per-base qualities were not stored, and no clone one base away is much larger. The sequence was obtained from an adult in good health. The material was peripheral blood, obtained on day 0 of AZD1222 vaccination.

The CDR3 region reads CASPGTGVYEQYF. The nucleotide sequence is TGTGCCAGCCCGGGGACAGGGGTTTACGAGCAGTACTTC. The rearranged segments are TRBV7-2 and TRBJ2-7, and TRBD1 aligns with 10 junction nucleotides. From the cysteine through the phenylalanine, the CDR3 covers 13 amino acids. Only the CDR3 DNA stays, 39 bases, in frame from base 1. The CDR1 and CDR2 encoded by the germline V gene are SGHTA and FQGNSA. Trimming accounts for 8 bases at V and 4 bases at J, while the number of junction bases matched to no gene is 5. The reference TRBV7-2 and TRBJ2-7 proteins fill in what lies around the CDR3, so the full variable domain reads GAGVSQSPSNKVTEKGKDVELRCDPISGHTALYWYRQSLGQGLEFLIYFQGNSAPDKSGLPSDRFSAERTGGSVSTLTIQRTQQEDSAVYLCASPGTGVYEQYFGPGTRLTVT.